Described below is a single T cell receptor beta chain sequence and its context. Its antigen is not known. Researchers tagged individual cDNA molecules with unique molecular identifiers. TCRdb re-analysed the 5' RACE reads in MiXCR, keeping a single row per CDR3 protein. The sample consists of fewer than 80,000 distinct CDR3 sequences, around 13% of them appearing once. The data stem from a study of early T cells in non-severe SARS-CoV-2 infection. Findings of the study overall: Matching against VDJdb likely underestimated virus-specific expansions, favoring anti-spike CD8.

Trimming took 9 bases from V and 8 from J; bases not matched to a gene: 5. Germline CDR1 and CDR2: LNHNV and YYDKDF (reference sequence). The CDR3 has 11 residues. This TCR came from an adult who was a healthcare worker with PCR-confirmed SARS-CoV-2 infection or an uninfected control (not recorded which). The donor label of this sample is uncertain. V gene TRBV15 combines with J gene TRBJ1-2, with 8 bases matching TRBD1. The sequencing used whole blood, collected at baseline. CDR3 loop: CATSGGFGYTF. DNA of the CDR3: TGTGCCACTTCAGGGGGCTTCGGCTACACCTTC.